Reported below is one T cell receptor (beta chain). Negative isolation yielded CD8+ and CD4+ T cells; FACS enriched TEMRA cells. These data are taken from a study of CD8 T cells in Susac syndrome. After extraction with the RNeasy kit, 0.5 to 1 ug of the RNA was reverse transcribed using random hexamers. The TCR beta CDR3 was amplified by immunoSEQ multiplex PCR across 54 Vbeta, 13 Jbeta. One entry per CDR3 protein results from TCRdb running MiXCR on the immunoSEQ multiplex PCR reads. The sample has over 70,000 distinct CDR3 sequences; 95% to 96% are singletons. The CDR3 runs to 13 residues. Germline V gene data show CDR1 as MNHEY and CDR2 as SMNVEV (reference sequence). With 3 bases removed from V and 13 bases from J, the gap between germline ends came to 18 bases.

Input material: CD8+ T cells from PBMCs. J is TRBJ1-2 and V is TRBV27; no clear D gene. This TCR was sampled from a human donor with Susac syndrome. DNA of the CDR3: TGTGCCAGCAGTTTCCGGGAACAGTCCCATCTCACCTTC. Its translation is CASSFREQSHLTF.